This T cell receptor (beta chain) was obtained from a study of T cells after yellow fever vaccination. At least ten counts were recorded for this clonotype. TCRdb reanalysed the 5' RACE reads using MiXCR and keeps one entry per CDR3 protein. The sample contains roughly 120,000 distinct CDR3 sequences, roughly 7.2% of which appear only once. The sequencing here drew on CD4+ T cells sorted from PBMCs, taken roughly 47 days after the first yellow fever vaccination. The TCR comes from a man aged 18 to 29 who received the YFV17D yellow fever vaccine.

As DNA, the CDR3 is TGTGCCAGCTCACCGGGGACAGAGAACAATGAGCAGTTCTTC. Residues: CASSPGTENNEQFF. This chain uses TRBV18 with TRBJ2-1; 7 positions agree with TRBD1. The CDR3 is made up of 14 amino acids. V trimming: 3 bases; J trimming: 5 bases; junction bases outside the gene matches: 4. The germline gives CDR1 KGHSH, CDR2 LQKENI.